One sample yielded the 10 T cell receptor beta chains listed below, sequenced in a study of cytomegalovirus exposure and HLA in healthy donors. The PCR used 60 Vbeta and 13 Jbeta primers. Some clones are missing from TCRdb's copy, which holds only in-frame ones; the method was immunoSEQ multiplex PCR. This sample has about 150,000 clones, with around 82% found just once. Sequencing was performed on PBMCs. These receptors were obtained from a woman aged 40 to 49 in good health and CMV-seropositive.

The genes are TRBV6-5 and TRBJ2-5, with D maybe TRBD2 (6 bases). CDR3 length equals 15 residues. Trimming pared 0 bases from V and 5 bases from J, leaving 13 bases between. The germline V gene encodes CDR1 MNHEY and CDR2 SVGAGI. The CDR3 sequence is CASSYSYGGGETQYF. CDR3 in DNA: TGTGCCAGCAGTTACTCTTATGGGGGAGGTGAGACCCAGTACTTC.

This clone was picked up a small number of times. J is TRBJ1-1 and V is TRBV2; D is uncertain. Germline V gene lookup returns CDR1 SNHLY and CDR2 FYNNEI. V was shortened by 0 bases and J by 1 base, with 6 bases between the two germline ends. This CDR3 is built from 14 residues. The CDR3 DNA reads TGTGCCAGCAGTGAAGCGCTCAGGAACACTGAAGCTTTCTTT. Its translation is CASSEALRNTEAFF.

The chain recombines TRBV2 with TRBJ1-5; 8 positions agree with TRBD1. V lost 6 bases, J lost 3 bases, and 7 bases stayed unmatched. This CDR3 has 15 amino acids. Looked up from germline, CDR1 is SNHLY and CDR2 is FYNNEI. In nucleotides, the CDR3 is TGTGCCAGCAGCCCCGGGACAGGCGTCAATCAGCCCCAGCATTTT. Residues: CASSPGTGVNQPQHF. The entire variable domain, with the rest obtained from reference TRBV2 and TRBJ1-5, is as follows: EPEVTQTPSHQVTQMGQEVILRCVPISNHLYFYWYRQILGQKVEFLVSFYNNEISEKSEIFDDQFSVERPDGSNFTLKIRSTKLEDSAMYFCASSPGTGVNQPQHFGDGTRLSIL.

The CDR3 sequence: CASSRGSGEQYF. The CDR3 nucleotides read TGTGCCAGCAGCCGCGGGTCGGGCGAGCAGTACTTC. The gene calls are TRBV11-3 and TRBJ2-7; D might be TRBD2 (5 bases). CDR1 and CDR2 from the germline V gene are SGHNT and YENEEA. V lost 5 bases and J 6 bases, leaving 11 bases between the germline ends. The CDR3 spans 12 residues. Filled out from reference TRBV11-3 and TRBJ2-7, the complete variable domain reads EAGVVQSPRYKIIEKKQPVAFWCNPISGHNTLYWYLQNLGQGPELLIRYENEEAVDDSQLPKDRFSAERLKGVDSTLKIQPAELGDSAVYLCASSRGSGEQYFGPGTRLTVT.

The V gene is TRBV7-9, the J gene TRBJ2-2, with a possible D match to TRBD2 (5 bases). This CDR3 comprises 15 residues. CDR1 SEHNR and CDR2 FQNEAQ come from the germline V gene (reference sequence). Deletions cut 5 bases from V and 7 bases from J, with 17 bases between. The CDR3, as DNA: TGTGCCAGCAGCCCCCGTGTAGCGCATGGCGGGGAGCTGTTTTTT. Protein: CASSPRVAHGGELFF.

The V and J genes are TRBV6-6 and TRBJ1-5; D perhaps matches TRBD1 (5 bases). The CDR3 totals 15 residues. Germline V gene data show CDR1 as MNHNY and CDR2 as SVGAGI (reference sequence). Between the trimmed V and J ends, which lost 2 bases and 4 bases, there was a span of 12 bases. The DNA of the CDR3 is TGTGCCAGCAGTTACATAGGGACTGAGAATCAGCCCCAGCATTTT. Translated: CASSYIGTENQPQHF.

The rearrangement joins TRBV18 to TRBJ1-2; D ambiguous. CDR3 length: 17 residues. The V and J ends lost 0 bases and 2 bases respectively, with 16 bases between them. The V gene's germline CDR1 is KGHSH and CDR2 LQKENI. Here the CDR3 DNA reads TGTGCCAGCTCACCACCCCCGATCAGAACACCAAACTATGGCTACACCTTC. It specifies CASSPPPIRTPNYGYTF.

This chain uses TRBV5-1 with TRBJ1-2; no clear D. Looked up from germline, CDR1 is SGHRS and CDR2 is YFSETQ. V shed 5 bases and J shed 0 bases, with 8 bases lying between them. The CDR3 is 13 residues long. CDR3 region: CASSSVSNYGYTF. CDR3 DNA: TGCGCCAGCAGTTCGGTATCTAACTATGGCTACACCTTC.

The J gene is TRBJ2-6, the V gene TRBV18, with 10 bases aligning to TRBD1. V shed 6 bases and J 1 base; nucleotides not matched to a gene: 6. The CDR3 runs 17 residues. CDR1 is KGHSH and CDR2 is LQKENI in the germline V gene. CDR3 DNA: TGTGCCAGCTCCCATGGGACAGGGGTGTCTGGGGCCAACGTCCTGACTTTC. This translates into CASSHGTGVSGANVLTF.

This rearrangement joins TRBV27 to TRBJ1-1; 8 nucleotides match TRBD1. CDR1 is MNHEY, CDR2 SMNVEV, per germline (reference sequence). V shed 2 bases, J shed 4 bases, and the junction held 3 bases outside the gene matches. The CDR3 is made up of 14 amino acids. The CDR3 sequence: CASSLGQGFTEAFF. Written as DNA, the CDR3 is TGTGCCAGCAGTTTAGGACAGGGTTTCACTGAAGCTTTCTTT.